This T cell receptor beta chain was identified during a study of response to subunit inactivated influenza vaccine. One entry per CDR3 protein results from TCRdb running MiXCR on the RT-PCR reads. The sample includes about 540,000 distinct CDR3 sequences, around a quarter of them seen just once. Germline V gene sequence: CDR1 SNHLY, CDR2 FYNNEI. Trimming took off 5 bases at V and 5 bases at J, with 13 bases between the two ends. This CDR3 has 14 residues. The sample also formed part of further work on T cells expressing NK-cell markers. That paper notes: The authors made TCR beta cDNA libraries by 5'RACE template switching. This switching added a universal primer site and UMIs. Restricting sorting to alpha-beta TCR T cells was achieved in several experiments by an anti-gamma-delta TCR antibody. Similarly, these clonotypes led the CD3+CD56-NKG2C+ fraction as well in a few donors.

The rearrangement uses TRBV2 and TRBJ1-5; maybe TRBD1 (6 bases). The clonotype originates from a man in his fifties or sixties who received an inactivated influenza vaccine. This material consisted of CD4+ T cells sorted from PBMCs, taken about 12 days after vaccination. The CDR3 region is CASSLRGFDQPQHF. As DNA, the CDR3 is TGTGCCAGCAGTTTGAGGGGGTTCGATCAGCCCCAGCATTTT. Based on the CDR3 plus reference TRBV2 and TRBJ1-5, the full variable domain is EPEVTQTPSHQVTQMGQEVILRCVPISNHLYFYWYRQILGQKVEFLVSFYNNEISEKSEIFDDQFSVERPDGSNFTLKIRSTKLEDSAMYFCASSLRGFDQPQHFGDGTRLSIL.